Given below is one T cell receptor (beta chain) in context. All enrollees were about 18 to 100 years old and from 20 to 30 US areas. The germline V gene encodes CDR1 MNHEY and CDR2 SVGAGI. CDR3 length equals 15 residues. V lost 7 bases and J lost 3; bases outside the gene matches: 8. Here immunoSEQ multiplex PCR was the method, and the copy in TCRdb shows in-frame clones only, minus some. This table holds fewer than 400,000 clones, around 85% found once. This record comes from a study of blood T cell repertoires in COVID-19. The clonotype was recovered from a woman under 40 who had been exposed to COVID-19. The material sequenced was PBMCs or T cells enriched from blood (not recorded which). This chain uses TRBV6-5 with TRBJ1-5, with TRBD1 identical over 8 bases. CDR3 sequence (DNA): TGTGCCAGCAATACGGACAGGGCTTACAATCAGCCCCAGCATTTT. Protein: CASNTDRAYNQPQHF.